A selection of T cell receptor beta chains follows, all from one sample in a study of blood T cell repertoires in COVID-19. Using immunoSEQ multiplex PCR, the repertoire was profiled, and TCRdb retains in-frame clones only, with some absent. The sample carries tens of thousands of clones, more than 75% recorded once. Input material: peripheral blood. These receptors originate from a woman aged 55 to 70 with acute or convalescent COVID-19. Each CDR3 is given without its conserved first and last residue.

V	CDR3
TRBV20-1	SASRAAGTGELF
TRBV7-3	ASSRSGGAVDTQY
TRBV7-8	ASSPRTGGPEQF
TRBV7-7	ASSSSTGENTGELF
TRBV12-3/TRBV12-4	ASSLSSGTQY
TRBV3-1/TRBV3-2	ASSQGRGQGFGGYT
TRBV4-2	ASRQARLGGGAWTGELF
TRBV7-8	ASSLPRGNTGELF
TRBV5-6	AVGSQYNEQF
TRBV11-1	ASSLDWGLAKNIQY
TRBV19	ASSIGRLTDGTQY
TRBV21-1	PAISGANVLT
TRBV6-6	ASTGQGSGQPQH
TRBV11-2	ASSRGQGNTGELF
TRBV5-6	ASSPVTGMNTEAF
TRBV27	ASGKMTGIYQETQY
TRBV7-9	ASSLWWQGAVSPLH
TRBV10-3	AISLNNEQF
TRBV6-5	ASGDRGLFAGEQY
TRBV2	ASSGADHLYQETQY
TRBV2	ASNLEDTQY
TRBV5-1	ASSLVRLAGVGEQF
TRBV27	ASSLWTGSSFSGYT
TRBV5-5	ASRRTGAAF
TRBV28	ASAPGGESSYGYT
TRBV7-3	ASSLFPQETQY
TRBV5-1	ASSSDIATNEKLF
TRBV7-9	ASSLAVDTYEQY